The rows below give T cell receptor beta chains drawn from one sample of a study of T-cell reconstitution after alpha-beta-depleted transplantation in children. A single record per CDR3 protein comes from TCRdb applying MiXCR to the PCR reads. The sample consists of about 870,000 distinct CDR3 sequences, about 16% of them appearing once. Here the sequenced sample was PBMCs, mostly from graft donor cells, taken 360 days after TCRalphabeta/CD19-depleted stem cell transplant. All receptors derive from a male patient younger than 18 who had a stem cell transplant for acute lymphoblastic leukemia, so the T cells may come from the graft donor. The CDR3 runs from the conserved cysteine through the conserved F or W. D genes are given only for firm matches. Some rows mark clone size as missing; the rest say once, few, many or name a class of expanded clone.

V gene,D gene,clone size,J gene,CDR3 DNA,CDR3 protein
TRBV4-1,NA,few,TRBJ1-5,TGCGCCAGCAGCCAAGCGACAGATGGCTATAGCAATCAGCCCCAGCATTTT,CASSQATDGYSNQPQHF
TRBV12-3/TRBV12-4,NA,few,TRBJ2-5,TGTGCCAGCAGTGACGACGTGTGGGCACAAGAGACCCAGTACTTC,CASSDDVWAQETQYF
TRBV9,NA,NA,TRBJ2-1,TGTGCCAGCAGCGTAGTCTTGGGCGTTGAGCAGTTCTTC,CASSVVLGVEQFF
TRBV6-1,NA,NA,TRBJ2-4,TGTGCCAGCTTCGCCTGGCAGGGCATTCAGTACTTC,CASFAWQGIQYF
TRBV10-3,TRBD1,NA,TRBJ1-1,TGTGCCATCAGTGAGTTCCCGACAGGGGGTAGAGGCACTGAAGCTTTCTTT,CAISEFPTGGRGTEAFF
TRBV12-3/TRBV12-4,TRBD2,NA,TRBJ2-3,TGTGCCAGCAGGCGCGGACTAGGAGATACGCAGTATTTT,CASRRGLGDTQYF
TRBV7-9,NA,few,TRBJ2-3,TGTGCCAGCAGCTACACCCTACGCGGGCGGAGGACAGATACGCAGTATTTT,CASSYTLRGRRTDTQYF
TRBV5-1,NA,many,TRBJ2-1,TGCGCCAGCAGTGGCCCCGTCTACAATGAGCAGTTCTTC,CASSGPVYNEQFF
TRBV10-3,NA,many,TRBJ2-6,TGTGCCATCAGTCAGGGAAGCTCTGGGGCCAACGTCCTGACTTTC,CAISQGSSGANVLTF
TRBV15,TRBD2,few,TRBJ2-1,TGTGCCACCAGCAGAGTGACTAGCGGCTACAATGAGCAGTTCTTC,CATSRVTSGYNEQFF
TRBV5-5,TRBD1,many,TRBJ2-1,TGTGCCAGCAGCTTGGGACAGGGAATGCCCGAGCAGTTCTTC,CASSLGQGMPEQFF
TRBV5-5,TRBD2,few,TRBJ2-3,TGTGCCAGCAGCTTCCTCACTAGCGGGAGAGGCACAGATACGCAGTATTTT,CASSFLTSGRGTDTQYF
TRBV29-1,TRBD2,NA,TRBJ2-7,TGCAGCGTTGGGGGAGGACTAGCGGGCGAGCAGTACTTC,CSVGGGLAGEQYF
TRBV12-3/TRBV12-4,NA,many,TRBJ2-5,TGTGCCAGCAGTACAGACCAGGAGCGGACCCAGTACTTC,CASSTDQERTQYF
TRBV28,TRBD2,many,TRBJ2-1,TGTGCCAGCAGTTTACCTCGAGCGGGAGGCGGCTACAATGAGCAGTTCTTC,CASSLPRAGGGYNEQFF
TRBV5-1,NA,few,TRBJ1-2,TGCGCCAGCAGCTTGAACAATAACTATGGCTACACCTTC,CASSLNNNYGYTF
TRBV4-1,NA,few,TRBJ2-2,TGCGCCAGCAGCCAAGACTGGGACACCGGGGAGCTGTTTTTT,CASSQDWDTGELFF
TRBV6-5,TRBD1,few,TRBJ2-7,TGTGCCAGCAGTTACGTAACCATGGCAGGGGGTCGCGAGCAGTACTTC,CASSYVTMAGGREQYF
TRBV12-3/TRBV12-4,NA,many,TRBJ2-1,TGTGCCAGCAGTTTGGAGGGGTCCGATGAGCAGTTCTTC,CASSLEGSDEQFF
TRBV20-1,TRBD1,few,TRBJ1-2,TGCAGTGCTTCGGGGGTCAGGGGGCTCGATGTTGGTGGCTACACCTTC,CSASGVRGLDVGGYTF
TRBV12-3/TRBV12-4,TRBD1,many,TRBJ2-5,TGTGCCAGCAGCCCGACAGGGTGGGAGACCCAGTACTTC,CASSPTGWETQYF
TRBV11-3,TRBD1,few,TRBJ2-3,TGTGCCAGCAGCCTTACGTACAGGGGGGATACGCAGTATTTT,CASSLTYRGDTQYF
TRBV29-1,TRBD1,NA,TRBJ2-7,TGCAGCGTTCTCAATACAGGGGGATCCTTCTACGAGCAGTACTTC,CSVLNTGGSFYEQYF
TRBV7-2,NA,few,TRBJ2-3,TGTGCCAGCAGCTCGGACTCGTTCACAGATACGCAGTATTTT,CASSSDSFTDTQYF
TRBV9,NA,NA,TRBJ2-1,TGTGCCAGCAGCGCACCGGGACTTATCAACAATGAGCAGTTCTTC,CASSAPGLINNEQFF
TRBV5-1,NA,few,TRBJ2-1,TGCGCCAGCGACCCCCTCAACACCGGCGGTGAGCAGTTCTTC,CASDPLNTGGEQFF
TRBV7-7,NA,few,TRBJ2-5,TGTGCCAGCAGCCCGTATAATGGCAGAGAGACCCAGTACTTC,CASSPYNGRETQYF
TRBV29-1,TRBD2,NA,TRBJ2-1,TGCAGCGTGGTAGGGACTAGCGGATCCTACAATGAGCAGTTCTTC,CSVVGTSGSYNEQFF
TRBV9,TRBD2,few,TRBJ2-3,TGTGCCAGCCGACGTGGGGGAGGGCGCACAGATACGCAGTATTTT,CASRRGGGRTDTQYF
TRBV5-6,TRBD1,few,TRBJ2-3,TGTGCCAGCAGTTGGGACAGGGGGAATACGCAGTATTTT,CASSWDRGNTQYF
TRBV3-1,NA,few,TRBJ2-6,TGTGCCAGCAGCCAAGATCTCCGGCAGGGTGCTGGGGCCAACGTCCTGACTTTC,CASSQDLRQGAGANVLTF
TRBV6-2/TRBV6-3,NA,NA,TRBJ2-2,TGTGCCAGCAGTTCCTCCGACAGGCCGTTGTTTTTT,CASSSSDRPLFF
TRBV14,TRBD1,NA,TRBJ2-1,TGTGCCAGCAGCCCGGACAGGGGGCGCCGGCAGTTCTTC,CASSPDRGRRQFF
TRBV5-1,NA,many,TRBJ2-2,TGCGCCAGCAGCTTTTGGCCAGGCAACACCGGGGAGCTGTTTTTT,CASSFWPGNTGELFF
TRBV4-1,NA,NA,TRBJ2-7,TGCGCCAGCAGCCAAGTCAGGGACGGACGTGTACGTGAGCAGTACTTC,CASSQVRDGRVREQYF
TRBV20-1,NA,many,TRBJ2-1,TGCAGTGCTGTTAGCTTGAGCTCCTACAATGAGCAGTTCTTC,CSAVSLSSYNEQFF
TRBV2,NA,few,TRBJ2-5,TGTGCCAGCAGTGAACAGGCCGCCACCCAGTACTTC,CASSEQAATQYF
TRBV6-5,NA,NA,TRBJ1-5,TGTGCCAGCAGTTACTCGATGAGAGGCAATCAGCCCCAGCATTTT,CASSYSMRGNQPQHF
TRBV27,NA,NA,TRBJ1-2,TGTGCCAGCAGTTTTGCGGACGGCAGGAGAAGGGACTATGGCTACACCTTC,CASSFADGRRRDYGYTF
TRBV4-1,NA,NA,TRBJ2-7,TGCGCCAGCAGCCAAGGCCCCGCTTGGTTTGCGGGCCGATCCTACGAGCAGTACTTC,CASSQGPAWFAGRSYEQYF
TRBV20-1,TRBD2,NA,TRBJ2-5,TGCAGTGCTCCCCCGGGGAGCGGGAAAACAGAGACCCAGTACTTC,CSAPPGSGKTETQYF
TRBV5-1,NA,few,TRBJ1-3,TGCGCCAGCAGCTACGGGGACGGCGGAAACACCATATATTTT,CASSYGDGGNTIYF
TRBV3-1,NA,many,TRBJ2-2,TGTGCCAGCAGCCAAGGTAGCACCGGGGAGCTGTTTTTT,CASSQGSTGELFF
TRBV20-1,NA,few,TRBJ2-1,TGCAGTGCTAGCTCCGGGGGAGATGAGCAGTGCTTC,CSASSGGDEQCF
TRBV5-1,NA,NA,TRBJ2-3,TGCGCCAGCAGCTTGAAGCCCCTGGAGTGGGCCACAGATACGCAGTATTTT,CASSLKPLEWATDTQYF
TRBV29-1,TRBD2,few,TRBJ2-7,TGCAGCGTTGAAGCGACTAGCGGGGTCTACGAGCAGTACTTC,CSVEATSGVYEQYF
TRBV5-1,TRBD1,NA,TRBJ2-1,TGCGCCAGCAGCCCCGACAGGGATGGGGAGCAGTTCTTC,CASSPDRDGEQFF
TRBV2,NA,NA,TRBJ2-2,TGTGCCAGCACTCAAAGCCCTCCCGGGGAGCTGTTTTTT,CASTQSPPGELFF
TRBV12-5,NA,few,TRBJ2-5,TGTGCTAGTGTCGGGACACAAGAGACCCAGTACTTC,CASVGTQETQYF
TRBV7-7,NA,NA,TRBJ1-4,TGTGCCAGCAGCCTCCTGGAGAAGGGTGCAACTAATGAAAAACTGTTTTTT,CASSLLEKGATNEKLFF
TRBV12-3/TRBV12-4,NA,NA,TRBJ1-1,TGTGCCAGCAGTCGTAGGGGGTTCGAAGCTTTCTTT,CASSRRGFEAFF
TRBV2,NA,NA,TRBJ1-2,TGTGCCAGCAGTGATCCGGGAGTGTTTAACTATGGCTACACCTTC,CASSDPGVFNYGYTF
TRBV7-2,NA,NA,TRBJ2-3,TGTGCCAGCAGCTTAGCGTTCCCGGGGACCGCGGGAGATACGCAGTATTTT,CASSLAFPGTAGDTQYF